The 15 T cell receptor beta chains in this list originate from one sample, sequenced in a study of cytomegalovirus exposure and HLA in healthy donors. Use of 60 Vbeta and 13 Jbeta primers characterized the PCR. Method: immunoSEQ multiplex PCR; TCRdb's copy keeps in-frame clones and lacks some. The data contain 250,000 to 350,000 clones, 85% to 90% of them seen just once; the ten biggest clones take up more than 2%. The sequenced material came from PBMCs. These receptors originate from a woman aged 18-29 years in good health and CMV-seronegative.

The gene calls are TRBV10-2 and TRBJ2-1; 9 bases are shared with TRBD1. CDR3 length equals 15 residues. V was clipped by 6 bases and J by 7 bases; unmatched bases: 10. Germline loops: CDR1 WSHSY, CDR2 SAAADI. CDR3 residues: CASRGPDRGVNEQFF. In DNA form, the CDR3 reads TGCGCCAGCAGGGGTCCGGACAGGGGAGTGAATGAGCAGTTCTTC.

V usage is TRBV18 and J usage is TRBJ1-6, with no clear D. CDR1 and CDR2 from the germline V gene are KGHSH and LQKENI. The V and J ends lost 1 base and 3 bases respectively, with 13 bases between them. The CDR3 has 17 amino acids. The CDR3 DNA reads TGTGCCAGCTCACCACTGTCCGAGGAATACTATAATTCACCCCTCCACTTT. Its translation is CASSPLSEEYYNSPLHF.

V and J are TRBV5-6 and TRBJ1-1, with 8 bases matching TRBD1. The CDR3 length is 14 residues. The V and J ends lost 3 bases and 2 bases, in that order; junction bases with no gene match: 3. From germline, CDR1 is SGHDT and CDR2 YYEEEE. The CDR3 DNA reads TGTGCCAGCAGCTGGGGGACAGGAAACACTGAAGCTTTCTTT. Protein product: CASSWGTGNTEAFF.

This clone was counted once. The chain links TRBV5-6 to TRBJ2-2; 8 bases are a match to TRBD1. This CDR3 comprises 15 residues. Germline CDR1 SGHDT, CDR2 YYEEEE. V shed 6 bases, J shed 4 bases, and the junction held 8 bases outside the gene matches. As DNA, the CDR3 is TGTGCCAGCACCCTGACAGGGGACATCACCGGGGAGCTGTTTTTT. It yields the protein CASTLTGDITGELFF.

The CDR3 region has the DNA TGTGCCAGCAGATGGACTATGAGCTCCTACGAGCAGTACTTC. This codes for CASRWTMSSYEQYF. The V call is TRBV2, the J call TRBJ2-7; D perhaps matches TRBD2 (6 bases). The V end lost 6 bases, the J end lost 0 bases, and 12 bases lay between the germline ends. CDR3 length: 14 residues. The germline gives CDR1 SNHLY, CDR2 FYNNEI.

The rearrangement joins TRBV5-1 to TRBJ2-5; D perhaps matches TRBD1 (5 bases). This CDR3 has 14 residues. Trimming stripped 0 bases from V and 3 bases from J, with 9 bases between. Germline values: CDR1 SGHRS, CDR2 YFSETQ. The CDR3 DNA follows: TGCGCCAGCAGCTTGGGTGGGGCCGAAGAGACCCAGTACTTC. It specifies CASSLGGAEETQYF.

The V and J genes are TRBV4-1 and TRBJ2-7; maybe TRBD2 (5 bases). This CDR3 spans 15 amino acids. Trimming cost V 4 bases and J 1 base, with 14 bases left between them. The germline CDR1 and CDR2 sequences are MGHRA and YSYEKL. As DNA, the CDR3 is TGCGCCAGCAGCCTAGGTCCAACTAGTTCCTACGAGCAGTACTTC. It codes for CASSLGPTSSYEQYF.

The CDR3: CASSVGQSLGYTF. The CDR3 DNA sequence: TGCGCCAGCAGCGTGGGACAGTCGTTAGGCTACACCTTC. The chain recombines TRBV5-1 with TRBJ1-2, with 7 bases that match TRBD1. After removal of 4 bases from V and 8 bases from J, the junction contained 8 bases not matched to a gene. The CDR3 has 13 amino acids. CDR1 is SGHRS, CDR2 YFSETQ, per germline.

The rearrangement links TRBV5-6 to TRBJ1-3; D might be TRBD1 (5 bases). CDR1 and CDR2 (germline): SGHDT, YYEEEE. Trimming left V 5 bases short and J 0 bases short, with 18 bases between. This CDR3 is 17 amino acids long. The CDR3 spells CASSNVQEGLSGNTIYF. CDR3 nucleotide sequence: TGTGCCAGCAGTAACGTACAGGAGGGGCTCTCTGGAAACACCATATATTTT.

The count of this clone is one. Relative to the germline gene, one junction end is altered; a read error may explain this. Different DNA sequences within this sample yield the same CDR3. The rearrangement uses TRBV9 and TRBJ1-6; D gene unclear. Germline values: CDR1 SGDLS, CDR2 YYNGEE. The CDR3 length is 16 residues. The CDR3 DNA follows: TGTGCCAGCAGCGGGACTTCCAGCTCCTACAATTCACCCCTCCACTTT. This encodes CASSGTSSSYNSPLHF.

The rearrangement joins TRBV27 to TRBJ2-2, with D unclear. Germline CDR1 and CDR2: MNHEY and SMNVEV (reference sequence). V lost 3 bases and J lost 0, with 8 bases in between. This CDR3 contains 15 residues. This chain's CDR3 is CASSFGSANTGELFF. The CDR3 nucleotides are TGTGCCAGCAGTTTCGGCAGCGCGAACACCGGGGAGCTGTTTTTT.

V is TRBV6-5 and J is TRBJ2-7, with D perhaps TRBD2 (5 bases). In germline, CDR1 is MNHEY, CDR2 SVGAGI. The V gene lost 6 bases and the J gene lost 8 bases, with 17 bases spanning the gap. The CDR3 extends over 13 amino acids. CDR3 residues: CASSRGSGLQQYF. Written as DNA, the CDR3 is TGTGCCAGCAGCCGAGGGTCGGGGTTGCAGCAGTACTTC.

The chain uses TRBV25-1 and TRBJ2-7, with D perhaps TRBD2 (6 bases). The CDR3 loop spans 11 amino acids. Germline values: CDR1 MGHDK, CDR2 SYGVNS. As DNA, the CDR3 is TGTGCGGGGGGTCCCACCTACGAGCAGTACTTC. Amino acid sequence: CAGGPTYEQYF.

The gene calls are TRBV5-1 and TRBJ2-5, with D possibly matching TRBD2 (5 bases). Trimming stripped 4 bases from V and 2 bases from J, with 15 bases between. CDR1 is SGHRS and CDR2 is YFSETQ in the germline V gene. The CDR3 has 15 residues. This CDR3 reads CASSRWEREQETQYF. The CDR3 bases are TGCGCCAGCAGCCGCTGGGAACGGGAACAAGAGACCCAGTACTTC.

The rearrangement links TRBV7-9 to TRBJ1-2, with a possible D match to TRBD1 (5 bases). CDR3 length equals 14 residues. Trimming took off 5 bases at V and 10 bases at J, with 20 bases between the two ends. The germline gives CDR1 SEHNR, CDR2 FQNEAQ (reference sequence). The CDR3 here is CASSPSEGRGVYTF. The CDR3, as DNA: TGTGCCAGCAGCCCCTCGGAGGGGCGGGGAGTCTACACCTTC.